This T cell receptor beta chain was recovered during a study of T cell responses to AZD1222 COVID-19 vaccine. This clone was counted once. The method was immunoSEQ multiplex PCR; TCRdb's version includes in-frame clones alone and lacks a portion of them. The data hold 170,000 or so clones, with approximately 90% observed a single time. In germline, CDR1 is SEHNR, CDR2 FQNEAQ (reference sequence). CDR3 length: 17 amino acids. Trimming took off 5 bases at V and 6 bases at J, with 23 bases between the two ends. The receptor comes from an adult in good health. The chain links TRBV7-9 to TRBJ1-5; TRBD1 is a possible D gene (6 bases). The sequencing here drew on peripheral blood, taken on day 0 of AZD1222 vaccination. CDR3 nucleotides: TGTGCCAGCAGCGACTCGCCAAGGCAGGGGCGAGGTCAGCCCCAGCATTTT. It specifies CASSDSPRQGRGQPQHF.